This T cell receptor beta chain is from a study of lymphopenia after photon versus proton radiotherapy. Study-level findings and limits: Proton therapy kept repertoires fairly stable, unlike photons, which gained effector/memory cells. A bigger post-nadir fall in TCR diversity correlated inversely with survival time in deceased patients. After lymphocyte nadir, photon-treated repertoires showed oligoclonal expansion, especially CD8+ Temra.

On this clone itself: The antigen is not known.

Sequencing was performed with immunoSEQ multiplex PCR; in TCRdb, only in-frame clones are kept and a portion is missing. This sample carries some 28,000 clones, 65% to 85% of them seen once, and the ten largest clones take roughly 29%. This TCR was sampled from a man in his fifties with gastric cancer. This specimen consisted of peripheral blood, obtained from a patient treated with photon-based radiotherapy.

CDR3 residues: CAWSVLGTGDEKLFF. CDR3 nucleotide sequence: TGTGCCTGGAGTGTCTTGGGGACAGGGGATGAAAAACTGTTTTTT. The chain uses TRBV30 and TRBJ1-4; TRBD1 matches 10 bases. Germline CDR1 GTSNPN, CDR2 SVGIG (reference sequence). The CDR3 covers 15 residues. J lost 6 bases, V lost 0 bases, and 4 bases had no gene match.